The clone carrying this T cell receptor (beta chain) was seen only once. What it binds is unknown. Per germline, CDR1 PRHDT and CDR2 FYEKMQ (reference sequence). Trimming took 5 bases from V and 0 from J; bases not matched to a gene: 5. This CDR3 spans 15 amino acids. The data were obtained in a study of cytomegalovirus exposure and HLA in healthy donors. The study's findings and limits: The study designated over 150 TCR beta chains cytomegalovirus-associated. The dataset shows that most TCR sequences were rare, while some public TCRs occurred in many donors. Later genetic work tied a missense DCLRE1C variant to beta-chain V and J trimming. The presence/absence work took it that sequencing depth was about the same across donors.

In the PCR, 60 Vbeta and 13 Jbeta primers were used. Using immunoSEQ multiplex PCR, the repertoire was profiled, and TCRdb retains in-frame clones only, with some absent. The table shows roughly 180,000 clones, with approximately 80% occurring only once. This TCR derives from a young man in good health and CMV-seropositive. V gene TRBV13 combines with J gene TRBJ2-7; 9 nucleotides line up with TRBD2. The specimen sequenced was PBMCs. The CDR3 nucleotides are TGTGCCAGCAGCCATACTAGCGGGCCCTCCTACGAGCAGTACTTC. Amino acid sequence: CASSHTSGPSYEQYF.